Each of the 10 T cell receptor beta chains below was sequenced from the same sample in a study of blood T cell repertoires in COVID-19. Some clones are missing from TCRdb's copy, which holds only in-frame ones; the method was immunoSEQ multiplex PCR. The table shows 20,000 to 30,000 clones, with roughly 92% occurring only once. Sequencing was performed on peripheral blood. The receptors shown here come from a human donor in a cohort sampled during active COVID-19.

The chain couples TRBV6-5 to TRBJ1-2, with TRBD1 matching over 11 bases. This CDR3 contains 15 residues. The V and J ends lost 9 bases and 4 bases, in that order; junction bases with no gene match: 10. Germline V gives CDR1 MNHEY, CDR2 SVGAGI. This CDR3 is CASWGQGEIAYGYTF. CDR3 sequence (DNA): TGTGCCAGTTGGGGACAGGGGGAAATAGCCTATGGCTACACCTTC.

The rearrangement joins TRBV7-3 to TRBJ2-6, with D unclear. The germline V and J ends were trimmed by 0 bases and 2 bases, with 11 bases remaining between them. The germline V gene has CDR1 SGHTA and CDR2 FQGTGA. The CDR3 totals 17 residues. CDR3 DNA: TGTGCCAGCAGCTTAACCCAAGGTGGAGCTGGGGCCAACGTCCTGACTTTC. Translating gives CASSLTQGGAGANVLTF.

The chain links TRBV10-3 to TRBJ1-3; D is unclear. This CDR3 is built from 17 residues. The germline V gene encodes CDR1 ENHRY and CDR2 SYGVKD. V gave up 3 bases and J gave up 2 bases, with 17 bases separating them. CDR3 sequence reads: CAISETRQVFTGNTIYF. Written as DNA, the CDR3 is TGTGCCATCAGTGAAACCCGGCAGGTCTTTACTGGAAACACCATATATTTT.

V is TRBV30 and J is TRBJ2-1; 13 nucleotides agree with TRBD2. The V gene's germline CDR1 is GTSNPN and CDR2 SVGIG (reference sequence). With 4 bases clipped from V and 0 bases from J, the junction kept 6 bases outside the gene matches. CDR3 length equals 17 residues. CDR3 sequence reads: CAWMGLAGSSSYNEQFF. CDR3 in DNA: TGTGCCTGGATGGGACTAGCGGGATCGAGCTCCTACAATGAGCAGTTCTTC. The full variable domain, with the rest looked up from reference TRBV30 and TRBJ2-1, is SQTIHQWPATLVQPVGSPLSLECTVEGTSNPNLYWYRQAAGRGLQLLFYSVGIGQISSEVPQNLSASRPQDRQFILSSKKLLLSDSGFYLCAWMGLAGSSSYNEQFFGPGTRLTVL.

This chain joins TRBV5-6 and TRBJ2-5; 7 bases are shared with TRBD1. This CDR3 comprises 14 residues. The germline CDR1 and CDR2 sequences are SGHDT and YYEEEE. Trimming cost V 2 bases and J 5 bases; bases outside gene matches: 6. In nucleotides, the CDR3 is TGTGCCAGCAGCTTAGGGACAGAGGGGGAGACCCAGTACTTC. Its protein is CASSLGTEGETQYF.

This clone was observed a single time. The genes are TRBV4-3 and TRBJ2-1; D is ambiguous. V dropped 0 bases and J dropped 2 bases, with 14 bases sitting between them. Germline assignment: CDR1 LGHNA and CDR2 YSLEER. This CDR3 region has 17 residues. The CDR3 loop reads CASSQDTVFSTYNEQFF. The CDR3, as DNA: TGCGCCAGCAGCCAAGATACAGTTTTCAGCACCTACAATGAGCAGTTCTTC.

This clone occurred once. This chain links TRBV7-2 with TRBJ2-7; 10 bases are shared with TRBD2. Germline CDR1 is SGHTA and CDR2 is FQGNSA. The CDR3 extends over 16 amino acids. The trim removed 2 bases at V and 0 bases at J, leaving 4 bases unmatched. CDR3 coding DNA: TGTGCCAGCAGCTTAATCGCTAGCGGGAGCTCCTACGAGCAGTACTTC. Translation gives CASSLIASGSSYEQYF.

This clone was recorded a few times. Here the CDR3 DNA reads TGTGCCAGCAGCTTAGCGGGACAGAGGGGGGAGACCCAGTACTTC. This gives the protein CASSLAGQRGETQYF. The genes are TRBV7-7 and TRBJ2-5, with 7 bases matching TRBD1. There are 15 residues in the CDR3. Germline CDR1 is SSHAT and CDR2 is FNYEAQ (reference sequence). After removal of 0 bases from V and 5 bases from J, the junction contained 6 bases not matched to a gene.

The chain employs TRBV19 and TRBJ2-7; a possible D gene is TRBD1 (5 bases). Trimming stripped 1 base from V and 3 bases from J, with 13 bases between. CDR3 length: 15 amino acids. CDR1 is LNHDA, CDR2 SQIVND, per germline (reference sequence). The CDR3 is CASSIAQDKIYEQYF. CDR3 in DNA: TGTGCCAGTAGTATAGCACAGGACAAGATCTACGAGCAGTACTTC.

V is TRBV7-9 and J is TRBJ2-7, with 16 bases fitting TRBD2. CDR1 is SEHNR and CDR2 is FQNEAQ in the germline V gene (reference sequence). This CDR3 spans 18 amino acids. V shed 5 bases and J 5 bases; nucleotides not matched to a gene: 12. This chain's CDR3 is CASSLGDAGTSGRDEQYF. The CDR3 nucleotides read TGTGCCAGCAGCCTAGGGGACGCCGGGACTAGCGGGAGGGACGAGCAGTACTTC.